The 15 T cell receptor beta chains reported below all come from one sample, sequenced in a study of blood T cell repertoires in COVID-19. Method: immunoSEQ multiplex PCR; TCRdb's copy keeps in-frame clones and lacks some. Of 150,000 or so clones detected, approximately 86% appear once; the ten largest clones hold around 0.63%. Material: peripheral blood. The receptor source for this set is a man aged 55 to 70 with COVID-19, enrolled during active disease.

This clone occurred many times. The rearrangement joins TRBV2 to TRBJ1-3; D gene ambiguous. V lost 3 bases and J 4 bases, leaving 7 bases between the germline ends. CDR1 and CDR2 from the germline V gene are SNHLY and FYNNEI. This CDR3 region has 13 residues. The CDR3 nucleotides are TGTGCCAGCAGTGACGACTGGGGAAACACCATATATTTT. This codes for CASSDDWGNTIYF.

This rearrangement joins TRBV27 to TRBJ2-7; 9 positions match TRBD2. The V and J ends lost 10 bases and 1 base, in that order; junction bases with no gene match: 11. This CDR3 is built from 15 residues. The germline V gene encodes CDR1 MNHEY and CDR2 SMNVEV (reference sequence). This CDR3 reads CATKVGTSRSYEQYF. Written as DNA, the CDR3 is TGTGCCACCAAAGTTGGGACTAGCAGATCCTACGAGCAGTACTTC.

The V gene is TRBV28, the J gene TRBJ2-7; D perhaps matches TRBD2 (5 bases). Germline CDR1 is MDHEN and CDR2 is SYDVKM. CDR3 length equals 12 residues. The V end was cut by 10 bases, the J end by 3 bases, with 13 bases between. Here the CDR3 DNA reads TGTGCCACCGCGGGTTTACTCTACGAGCAGTACTTC. Protein: CATAGLLYEQYF.

This clone was seen a handful of times. CDR3 nucleotide sequence: TGTGCCAGTAGTATACAGGGGGCCCACTACGAGCAGTACTTC. Its protein is CASSIQGAHYEQYF. This chain joins TRBV19 and TRBJ2-7, with TRBD1 identical over 8 bases. The trim removed 2 bases at V and 3 bases at J, leaving 3 bases unmatched. This CDR3 is built from 14 residues. CDR1 is LNHDA, CDR2 SQIVND, per germline (reference sequence).

This chain uses TRBV30 with TRBJ1-4; D is perhaps TRBD1 (5 bases). Germline V lookup: CDR1 GTSNPN, CDR2 SVGIG (reference sequence). The CDR3 contains 14 residues. V was cut by 0 bases and J by 7 bases, with 12 bases left in between. CDR3 loop: CAWSVWRRGEKLFF. DNA of the CDR3: TGTGCCTGGAGTGTGTGGCGGAGGGGTGAAAAACTGTTTTTT.

V gene TRBV5-6 combines with J gene TRBJ2-7, with D possibly matching TRBD1 (6 bases). The V end lost 1 base, the J end lost 4 bases, and 21 bases lay between the germline ends. This CDR3 is built from 17 residues. Germline CDR1 SGHDT, CDR2 YYEEEE. CDR3 DNA: TGTGCCAGCAGCTTGTTTCTACAGGGCGTCAGTGGGTACGAGCAGTACTTC. It encodes CASSLFLQGVSGYEQYF.

This clone has more than one count but fewer than ten. The J gene is TRBJ2-2, the V gene TRBV19; weak D call: TRBD1 (6 bases). CDR1 and CDR2 (germline): LNHDA, SQIVND (reference sequence). The CDR3 length is 15 residues. V lost 11 bases, J lost 1 base, and 17 bases lay in between. The CDR3 region has the DNA TGTGCCTCCCGGAAGGGACATATGAACACCGGGGAGCTGTTTTTT. Translated: CASRKGHMNTGELFF.

CDR3 nucleotides: TGTGCCAGCAGTTTATCGCGGACTAGCACAGATACGCAGTATTTT. Its protein is CASSLSRTSTDTQYF. The gene calls are TRBV27 and TRBJ2-3, with D tentatively TRBD2 (5 bases). Per germline, CDR1 MNHEY and CDR2 SMNVEV (reference sequence). The CDR3 runs to 15 residues. The V end was cut by 0 bases, the J end by 0 bases, with 7 bases between.

On this clone itself: It is unclear where the CDR3 begins or ends on the DNA, so no DNA is shown, and the CDR3 is as TCRdb lists it. The gene calls are TRBV28 and TRBJ2-3; the D segment call TRBD1 is taken from the table without a DNA check. The length of the CDR3 is 15 amino acids, counting both ends. Germline lookup yields CDR1 MDHEN and CDR2 SYDVKM. CDR3 sequence reads: CASSSSGHYTDTQYF.

The gene calls are TRBV19 and TRBJ2-2; weak D call: TRBD1 (5 bases). The germline V gene encodes CDR1 LNHDA and CDR2 SQIVND (reference sequence). This CDR3 region has 16 residues. Trimming shortened V by 6 bases and J by 1 base, and 15 bases separated the two germline ends. CDR3 DNA sequence: TGTGCCAGTAGCTGGGCAAGGGGATTGAACACCGGGGAGCTGTTTTTT. It codes for CASSWARGLNTGELFF. Looking up the rest from reference TRBV19 and TRBJ2-2 gives the full variable domain: DGGITQSPKYLFRKEGQNVTLSCEQNLNHDAMYWYRQDPGQGLRLIYYSQIVNDFQKGDIAEGYSVSREKKESFPLTVTSAQKNPTAFYLCASSWARGLNTGELFFGEGSRLTVL.

V gene TRBV7-8 combines with J gene TRBJ2-1; 9 nucleotides line up with TRBD1. The germline gives CDR1 SGHVS, CDR2 FQNEAQ. V lost 5 bases and J lost 5; bases outside the gene matches: 13. This CDR3 is 17 amino acids long. The CDR3 loop reads CASSDPGQGFLNNEQFF. The DNA of the CDR3 is TGTGCCAGCAGCGACCCGGGACAGGGCTTTTTGAACAATGAGCAGTTCTTC.

The J gene is TRBJ2-3, the V gene TRBV18; 8 bases fit TRBD1. The ends lost 6 bases at V and 2 bases at J; junction bases unmatched: 10. Per the germline V gene, CDR1 is KGHSH and CDR2 is LQKENI. This CDR3 has 16 residues. The CDR3 DNA sequence: TGTGCCAGCTCCTCACCGGGACAGGAGAACACAGATACGCAGTATTTT. It yields the protein CASSSPGQENTDTQYF.

The chain joins TRBV3-1 (or the pseudogene TRBV3-2) to TRBJ1-2; unclear D gene. The CDR3 runs to 14 residues. Germline V gene sequence: CDR1 LGHDT, CDR2 YNNKEL (reference sequence). V was pared by 1 base and J by 5 bases, with 11 bases between. This CDR3 reads CASSQGHSRYGYTF. The CDR3, as DNA: TGTGCCAGCAGCCAAGGTCACAGTAGATATGGCTACACCTTC.

This chain uses TRBV4-1 with TRBJ2-1, with 9 nucleotides matching TRBD2. Germline V lookup: CDR1 MGHRA, CDR2 YSYEKL. The CDR3 spans 17 residues. The V segment lost 3 bases and the J segment 6 bases; nucleotides outside the gene matches: 12. CDR3: CASSQIIGTSTSNEQFF. The CDR3 nucleotides are TGCGCCAGCAGCCAGATCATCGGGACTAGCACTTCCAATGAGCAGTTCTTC.

This chain connects TRBV19 to TRBJ1-3, with 10 bases identical to TRBD1. Per the germline V gene, CDR1 is LNHDA and CDR2 is SQIVND (reference sequence). The CDR3 covers 18 residues. V was pared by 6 bases and J by 3 bases, with 14 bases of the junction left unmatched. The CDR3 coding sequence is TGTGCCAGTAGACCCCCCTTGGGGACAGGGGACAGTGGAAACACCATATATTTT. Amino acid sequence: CASRPPLGTGDSGNTIYF.